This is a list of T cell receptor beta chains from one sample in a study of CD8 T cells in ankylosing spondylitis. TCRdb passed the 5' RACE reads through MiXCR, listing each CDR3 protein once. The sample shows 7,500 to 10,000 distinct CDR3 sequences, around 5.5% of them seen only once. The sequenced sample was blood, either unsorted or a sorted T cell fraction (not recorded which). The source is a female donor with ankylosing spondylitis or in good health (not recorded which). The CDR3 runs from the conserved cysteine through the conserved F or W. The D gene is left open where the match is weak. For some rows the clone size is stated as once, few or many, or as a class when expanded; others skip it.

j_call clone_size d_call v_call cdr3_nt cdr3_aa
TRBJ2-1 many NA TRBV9 TGTGCCAGCAGCGAGGGTGGACCGGGCGTTTGGGAGGAGCAGTTCTTC CASSEGGPGVWEEQFF
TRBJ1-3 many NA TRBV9 TGTGCCAGCAGCGTAAGCGCGTTCGGAAACACCATATATTTT CASSVSAFGNTIYF
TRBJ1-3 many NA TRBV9 TGTGCCAGCAGCGTAGTCCCAGGGAGCTCTGGAAACACCATATATTTT CASSVVPGSSGNTIYF
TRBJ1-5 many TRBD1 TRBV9 TGTGCCAGCAGCGTTACAGGGGTGTGGAATCAGCCCCAGCATTTT CASSVTGVWNQPQHF
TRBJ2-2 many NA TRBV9 TGTGCCAGCAGCGTAGACGGGGGCCCCACCGGGGAGCTGTTTTTT CASSVDGGPTGELFF
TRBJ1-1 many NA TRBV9 TGTGCCAGCAGCGTATCGGGTCAGGGTGGCACTGAAGCTTTCTTT CASSVSGQGGTEAFF
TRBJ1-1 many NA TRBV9 TGTGCCAGCAGCGCAGGGACTTACACTGAAGCTTTCTTT CASSAGTYTEAFF
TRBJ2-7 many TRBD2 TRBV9 TGTGCCAGCAGCGGGGGGACTAGCGGGTACGAGCAGTACTTC CASSGGTSGYEQYF
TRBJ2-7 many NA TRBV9 TGTGCCAGCAGCGTATTGGACTCGGCCCTCTACGAGCAGTACTTC CASSVLDSALYEQYF
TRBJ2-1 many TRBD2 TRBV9 TGTGCCAGCAGCGAGCGGGGGGTTAGCAATGAGCAGTTCTTC CASSERGVSNEQFF
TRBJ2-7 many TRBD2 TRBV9 TGTGCCAGCAGCGGACGTACAGCGGGGGGTGCCTACGAGCAGTACTTC CASSGRTAGGAYEQYF
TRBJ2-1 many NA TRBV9 TGTGCCAGCAGCTCAAGAGGAAGTTTCGATGAGCAGTTCTTC CASSSRGSFDEQFF
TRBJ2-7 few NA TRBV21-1 TGTGCCAGCAGCAAAGCGCTTTCCGGATGCTACGAGCAGTACTTC CASSKALSGCYEQYF
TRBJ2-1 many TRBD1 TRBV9 TGTGCCAGCAGCGTTGGGACAGGCCATGAGCAGTTCTTC CASSVGTGHEQFF
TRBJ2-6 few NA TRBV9 TGTGCCAGCAGCGTAGCTAGAGTAGCTGGGGCCAACGTCCTGACTTTC CASSVARVAGANVLTF
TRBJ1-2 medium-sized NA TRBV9 TGTGCCAGCAGCCAGAGTTACTATGGCTACACCTTC CASSQSYYGYTF
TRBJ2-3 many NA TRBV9 TGTGCCAGCAGCGTGGGGCCAGGGACCATTGTTACAGATACGCAGTATTTT CASSVGPGTIVTDTQYF
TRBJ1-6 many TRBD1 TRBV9 TGTGCCAGCAGCGTAGGACAGGGGCCTGGTTCACCCCTCCACTTT CASSVGQGPGSPLHF
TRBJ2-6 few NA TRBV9 TGTGCCAGCAGCGTATCCACGGAACGCTCTGGGGCCAACGTCCTGACTTTC CASSVSTERSGANVLTF
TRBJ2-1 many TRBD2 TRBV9 TGTGCCAGCAGCGTAGGGGGCGGGGGGAGCTCCTACAATGAGCAGTTCTTC CASSVGGGGSSYNEQFF
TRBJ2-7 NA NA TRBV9 TGTGCCAGCAGCGTCGGGGGCGAGAAAACCTACGAGCAGTACTTC CASSVGGEKTYEQYF
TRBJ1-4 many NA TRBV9 TGTGCCAGCAGCGTGTTCCCTGTTGCAACTAATGAAAAACTGTTTTTT CASSVFPVATNEKLFF
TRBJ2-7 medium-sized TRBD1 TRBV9 TGTGCCAGCAGCGCCGGGACAGGGAAGGGCGAGCAGTACTTC CASSAGTGKGEQYF
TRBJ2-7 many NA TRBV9 TGTGCCAGCAGTCCGGGACACCGCTCCTACGAGCAGTACTTC CASSPGHRSYEQYF
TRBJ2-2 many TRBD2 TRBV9 TGTGCCAGCAGCTCCCGGACTAGCGGAGGGGCCGGGGAGCTGTTTTTT CASSSRTSGGAGELFF
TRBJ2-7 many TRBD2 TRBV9 TGTGCCAGCAGCGTAGGGGGGGGACTAGGCTACGAGCAGTACTTC CASSVGGGLGYEQYF
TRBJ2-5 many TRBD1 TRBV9 TGTGCCAGCAGCGTAGAGGGGGCCAAGGAGACCCAGTACTTC CASSVEGAKETQYF
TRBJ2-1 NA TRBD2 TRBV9 TGTGCCAGCAGCGTAAGAACGGGGGGGTACAATGAGCAGTTCTTC CASSVRTGGYNEQFF
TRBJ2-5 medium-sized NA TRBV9 TGTGCCAGCAGCGTAGGAAGTAGACGAGAGACCCAGTACTTC CASSVGSRRETQYF
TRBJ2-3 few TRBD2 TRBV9 TGTGCCAGCAGAGGGACTAGCGGGGATTCGAACACAGATACGCAGTATTTT CASRGTSGDSNTDTQYF
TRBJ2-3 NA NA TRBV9 TGTGCCAGCAGCGAGAGCCCTAGCACAGATACGCAGTATTTT CASSESPSTDTQYF
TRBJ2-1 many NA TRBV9 TGTGCCAGCAGCGCATACGCGACAGCATACTACAATGAGCAGTTCTTC CASSAYATAYYNEQFF
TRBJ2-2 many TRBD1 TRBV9 TGTGCCAGCAGCGTAGCCCGGGACAGGGAGGACACCGGGGAGCTGTTTTTT CASSVARDREDTGELFF
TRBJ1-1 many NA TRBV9 TGTGCCAGCAGCGTAGGCCAGGGGCGGAACACTGAAGCTTTCTTT CASSVGQGRNTEAFF
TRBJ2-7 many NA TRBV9 TGTGCCAGCAGCGTAGAGGGCAACTACGAGCAGTACTTC CASSVEGNYEQYF
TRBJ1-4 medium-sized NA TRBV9 TGTGCCAGCAGCCCAGGGAGGGGTACTAATGAAAAACTGTTTTTT CASSPGRGTNEKLFF
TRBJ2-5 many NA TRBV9 TGTGCCAGCAGCGTTCAAGGGGGTCTCCAAGAGACCCAGTACTTC CASSVQGGLQETQYF
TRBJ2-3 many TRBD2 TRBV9 TGTGCCAGCAGCGGAAACCCGCGGGGGGGCCTTCGCACAGATACGCAGTATTTT CASSGNPRGGLRTDTQYF
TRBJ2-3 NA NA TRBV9 TGTGCCAGCAGCGTAGAAGGAAATGAGCAGTATTTT CASSVEGNEQYF
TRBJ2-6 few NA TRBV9 TGTGCCAGCAGCGCCACGAAGACTCACTCTGGGGCCAACGTCCTGACTTTC CASSATKTHSGANVLTF
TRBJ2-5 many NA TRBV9 TGTGCCAGCAGCGTAGGAGGGTACCAAGAGACCCAGTACTTC CASSVGGYQETQYF
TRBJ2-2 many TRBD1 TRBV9 TGTGCCAGCAGCGTGAGGGACAGGGGTTCCGGGGAGCTGTTTTTT CASSVRDRGSGELFF
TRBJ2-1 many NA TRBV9 TGTGCCAGCAGCCCCGCTAGCGCTAGCTCCTACAATGAGCAGTTCTTC CASSPASASSYNEQFF
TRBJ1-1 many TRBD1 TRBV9 TGTGCCAGCAGCGGAGTGGAGGGGGCAGCTTTCTTT CASSGVEGAAFF
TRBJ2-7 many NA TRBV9 TGTGCCAGCAGCGCCCCGAGATCCTACGAGCAGTACTTC CASSAPRSYEQYF
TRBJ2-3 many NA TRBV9 TGTGCCAGCAGCGTAGGAGGCGGGACTAGCACAGATACGCAGTATTTT CASSVGGGTSTDTQYF
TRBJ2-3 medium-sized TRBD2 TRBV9 TGTGCCAGCAGCGTTTTTAGCGGGAGAACAGATACGCAGTATTTT CASSVFSGRTDTQYF
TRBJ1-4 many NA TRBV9 TGTGCCAGCAGCGTCGGGGGGGGGACTAATGAAAAACTGTTTTTT CASSVGGGTNEKLFF
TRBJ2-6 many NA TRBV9 TGTGCCAGCAGCGACTGGGACGTCCGTGTTGGGGCCAACGTCCTGACTTTC CASSDWDVRVGANVLTF
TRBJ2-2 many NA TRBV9 TGTGCCAGCAGCGGTAGCGGCAAGACAGTGCCGCTAACCGGGGAGCTGTTTTTT CASSGSGKTVPLTGELFF
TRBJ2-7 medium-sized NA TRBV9 TGTGCCAGCGGCCAGGGCTACGAGCAGTACTTC CASGQGYEQYF
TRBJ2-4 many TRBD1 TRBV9 TGTGCCAGCAGCGCTCGGGACAGGGAACGAGACATTCAGTACTTC CASSARDRERDIQYF
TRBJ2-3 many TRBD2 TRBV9 TGTGCCAGCAGCACTAGCGGGGGGGCTCTAGCAGATACGCAGTATTTT CASSTSGGALADTQYF